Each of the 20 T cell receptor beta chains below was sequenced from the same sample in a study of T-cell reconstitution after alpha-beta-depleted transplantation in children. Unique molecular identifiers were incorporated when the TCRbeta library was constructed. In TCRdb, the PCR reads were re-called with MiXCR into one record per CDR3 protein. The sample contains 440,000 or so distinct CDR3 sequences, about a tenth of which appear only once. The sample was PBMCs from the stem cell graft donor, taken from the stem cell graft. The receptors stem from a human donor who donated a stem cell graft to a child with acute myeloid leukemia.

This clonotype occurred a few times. This CDR3 reads CASRYTETNTGELFF. In nucleotides, the CDR3 is TGTGCCAGCAGATACACAGAGACGAACACCGGGGAGCTGTTTTTT. V and J are TRBV12-3 or TRBV12-4 and TRBJ2-2; D gene uncertain. The CDR3 covers 15 residues. V shed 6 bases and J shed 0 bases, with 11 bases lying between them.

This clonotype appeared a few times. This CDR3 reads CASSGSSSGGSYNEQFF. CDR3 in DNA: TGCGCCAGCAGCGGGAGTTCTAGCGGGGGGTCTTACAATGAGCAGTTCTTC. The chain is built from TRBV5-1 and TRBJ2-1; TRBD2 matches at 11 bases. The V gene end was trimmed by 4 bases and the J gene end by 4 bases; junction bases not matched to a gene: 10. This CDR3 has 17 amino acids. The V gene's germline CDR1 is SGHRS and CDR2 YFSETQ.

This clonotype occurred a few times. The CDR3, as DNA: TGTGCCAGCAGTAACACAGTGGGGGCTTTCTTT. Protein sequence: CASSNTVGAFF. The rearrangement uses TRBV6-6 and TRBJ1-1; D call uncertain. Germline CDR1 and CDR2: MNHNY and SVGAGI (reference sequence). Trimming pared 5 bases from V and 11 bases from J, leaving 12 bases between. This CDR3 region has 11 residues.

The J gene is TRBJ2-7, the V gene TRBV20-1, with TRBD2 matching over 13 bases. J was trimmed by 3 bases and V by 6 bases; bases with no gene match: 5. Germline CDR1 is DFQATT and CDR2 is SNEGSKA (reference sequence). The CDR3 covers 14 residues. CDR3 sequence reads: CSAHRTSGSYEQYF. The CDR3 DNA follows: TGCAGTGCCCACCGGACTAGCGGGAGCTACGAGCAGTACTTC.

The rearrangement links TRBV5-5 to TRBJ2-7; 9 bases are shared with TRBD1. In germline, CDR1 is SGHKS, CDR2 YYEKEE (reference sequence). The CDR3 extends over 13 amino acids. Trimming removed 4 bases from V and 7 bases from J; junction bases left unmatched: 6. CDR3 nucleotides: TGTGCCAGCAGCACTGGACAGGGGTGGGAGCAGTACTTC. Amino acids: CASSTGQGWEQYF.

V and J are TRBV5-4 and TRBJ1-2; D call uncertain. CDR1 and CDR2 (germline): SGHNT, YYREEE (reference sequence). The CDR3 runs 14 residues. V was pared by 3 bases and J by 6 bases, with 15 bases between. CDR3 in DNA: TGTGCCAGCAGCTCCGGCGCTGTCGAAAATGGCTACACCTTC. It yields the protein CASSSGAVENGYTF.

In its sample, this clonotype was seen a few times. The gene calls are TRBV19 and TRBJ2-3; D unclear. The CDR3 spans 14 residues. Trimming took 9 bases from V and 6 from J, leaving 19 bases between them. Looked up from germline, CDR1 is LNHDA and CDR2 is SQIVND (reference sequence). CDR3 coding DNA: TGTGCCAGCGAGTATCTAGGTTCAGAGGATACGCAGTATTTT. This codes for CASEYLGSEDTQYF.

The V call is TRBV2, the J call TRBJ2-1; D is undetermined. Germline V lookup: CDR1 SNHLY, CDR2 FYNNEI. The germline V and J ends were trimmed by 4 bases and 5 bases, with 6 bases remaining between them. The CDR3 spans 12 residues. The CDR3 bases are TGTGCCAGCAGTGGGCCCGACAATGAGCAGTTCTTC. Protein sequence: CASSGPDNEQFF. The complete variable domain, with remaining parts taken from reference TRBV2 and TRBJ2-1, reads EPEVTQTPSHQVTQMGQEVILRCVPISNHLYFYWYRQILGQKVEFLVSFYNNEISEKSEIFDDQFSVERPDGSNFTLKIRSTKLEDSAMYFCASSGPDNEQFFGPGTRLTVL.

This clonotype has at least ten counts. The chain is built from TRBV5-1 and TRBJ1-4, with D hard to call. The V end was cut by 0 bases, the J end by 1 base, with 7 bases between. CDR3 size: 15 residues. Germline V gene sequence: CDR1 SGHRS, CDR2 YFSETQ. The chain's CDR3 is CASSLAGVTNEKLFF. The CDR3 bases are TGCGCCAGCAGCTTGGCCGGGGTAACTAATGAAAAACTGTTTTTT.

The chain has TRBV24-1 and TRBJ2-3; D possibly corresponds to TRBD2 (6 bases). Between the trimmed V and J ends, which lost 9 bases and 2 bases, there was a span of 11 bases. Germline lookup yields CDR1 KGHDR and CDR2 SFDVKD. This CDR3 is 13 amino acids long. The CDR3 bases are TGTGCCACCGAAGGGACTGACACAGATACGCAGTATTTT. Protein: CATEGTDTDTQYF.

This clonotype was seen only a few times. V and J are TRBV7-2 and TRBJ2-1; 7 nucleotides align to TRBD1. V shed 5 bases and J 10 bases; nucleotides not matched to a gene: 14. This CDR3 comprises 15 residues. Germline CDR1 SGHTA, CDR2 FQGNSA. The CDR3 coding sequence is TGTGCCAGCAGCCAAACCCGTGCCCAACAGGGGGAGCAGTTCTTC. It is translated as CASSQTRAQQGEQFF.

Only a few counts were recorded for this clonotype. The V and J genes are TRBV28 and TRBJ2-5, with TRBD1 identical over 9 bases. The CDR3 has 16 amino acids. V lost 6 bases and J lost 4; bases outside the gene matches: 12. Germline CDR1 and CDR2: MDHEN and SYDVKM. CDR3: CASSTSSTGGRETQYF. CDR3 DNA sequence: TGTGCCAGCAGCACCTCCTCGACAGGGGGGAGAGAGACCCAGTACTTC.

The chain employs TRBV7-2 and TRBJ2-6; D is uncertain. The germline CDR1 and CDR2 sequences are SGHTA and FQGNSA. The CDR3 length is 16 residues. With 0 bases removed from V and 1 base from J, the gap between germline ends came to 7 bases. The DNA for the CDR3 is TGTGCCAGCAGCTTAGCGCCGGCATCTGGGGCCAACGTCCTGACTTTC. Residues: CASSLAPASGANVLTF.

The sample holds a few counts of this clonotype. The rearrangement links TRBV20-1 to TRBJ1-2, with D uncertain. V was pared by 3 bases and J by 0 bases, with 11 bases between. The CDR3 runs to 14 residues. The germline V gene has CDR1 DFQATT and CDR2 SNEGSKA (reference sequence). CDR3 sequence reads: CSARLYTTNYGYTF. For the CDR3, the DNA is TGCAGTGCTAGGTTGTACACAACTAACTATGGCTACACCTTC.

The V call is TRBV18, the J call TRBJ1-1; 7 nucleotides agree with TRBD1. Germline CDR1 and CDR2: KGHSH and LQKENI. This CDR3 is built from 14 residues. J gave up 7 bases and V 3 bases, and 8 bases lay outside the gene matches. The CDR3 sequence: CASSPSQGSYEAFF. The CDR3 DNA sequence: TGTGCCAGCTCACCGTCACAGGGGAGCTATGAAGCTTTCTTT.

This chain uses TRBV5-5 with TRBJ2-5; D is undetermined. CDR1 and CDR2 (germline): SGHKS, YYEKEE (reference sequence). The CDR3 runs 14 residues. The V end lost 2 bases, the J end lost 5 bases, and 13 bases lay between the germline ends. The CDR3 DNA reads TGTGCCAGCAGCTTTACCCGCATCGGGGAGACCCAGTACTTC. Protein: CASSFTRIGETQYF.

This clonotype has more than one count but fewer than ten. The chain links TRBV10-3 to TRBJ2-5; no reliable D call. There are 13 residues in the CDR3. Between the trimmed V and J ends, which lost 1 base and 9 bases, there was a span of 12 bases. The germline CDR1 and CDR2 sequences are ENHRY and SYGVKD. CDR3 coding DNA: TGTGCCATCAGTGAGTGGTCCGCGTCGGCCCAGTACTTC. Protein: CAISEWSASAQYF.

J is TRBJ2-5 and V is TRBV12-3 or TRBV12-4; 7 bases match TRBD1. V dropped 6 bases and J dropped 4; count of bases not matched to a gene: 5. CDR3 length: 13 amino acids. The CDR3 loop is CASSQTGLETQYF. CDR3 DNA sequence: TGTGCCAGCAGCCAGACAGGGTTAGAGACCCAGTACTTC.

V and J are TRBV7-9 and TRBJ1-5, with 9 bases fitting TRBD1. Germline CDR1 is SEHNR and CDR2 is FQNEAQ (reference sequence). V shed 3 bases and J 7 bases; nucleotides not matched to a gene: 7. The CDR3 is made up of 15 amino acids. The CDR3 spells CASSFSDRGGQPQHF. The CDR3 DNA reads TGTGCCAGCAGCTTTTCGGACAGGGGAGGACAGCCCCAGCATTTT.

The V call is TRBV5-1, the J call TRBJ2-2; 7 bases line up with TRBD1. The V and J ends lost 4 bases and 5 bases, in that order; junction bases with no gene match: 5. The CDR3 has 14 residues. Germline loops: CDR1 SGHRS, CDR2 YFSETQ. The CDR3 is CASSNDRVTGELFF. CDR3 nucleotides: TGCGCCAGCAGCAACGACAGGGTTACCGGGGAGCTGTTTTTT.